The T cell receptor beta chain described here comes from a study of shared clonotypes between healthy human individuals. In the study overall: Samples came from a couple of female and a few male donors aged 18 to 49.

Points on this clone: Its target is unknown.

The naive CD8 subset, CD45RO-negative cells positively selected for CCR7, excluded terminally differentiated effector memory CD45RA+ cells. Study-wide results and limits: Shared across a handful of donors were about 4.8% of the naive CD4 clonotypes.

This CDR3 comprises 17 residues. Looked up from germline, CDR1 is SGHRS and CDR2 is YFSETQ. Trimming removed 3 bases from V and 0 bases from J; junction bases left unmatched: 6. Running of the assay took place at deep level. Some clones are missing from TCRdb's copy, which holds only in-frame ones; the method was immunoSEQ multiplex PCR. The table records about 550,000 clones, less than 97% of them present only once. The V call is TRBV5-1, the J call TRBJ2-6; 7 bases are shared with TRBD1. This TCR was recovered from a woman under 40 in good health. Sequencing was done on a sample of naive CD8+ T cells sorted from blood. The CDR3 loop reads CASSSGTAFSGANVLTF. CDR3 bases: TGCGCCAGCAGCTCCGGGACAGCCTTCTCTGGGGCCAACGTCCTGACTTTC.